This T cell receptor beta chain was profiled in a study of cytomegalovirus exposure and HLA in healthy donors. Study findings and constraints: Solely CMV serostatus was available to characterize immune exposure. What was likely a sequencing artifact was a cluster of highly shared sequence variants.

As to this clone: Its antigen is unidentified.

Use of 60 Vbeta and 13 Jbeta primers characterized the PCR. Using immunoSEQ multiplex PCR, the repertoire was profiled, and TCRdb retains in-frame clones only, with some absent. The sample consists of about 35,000 clones, roughly 88% of them appearing once. Germline CDR1 is SGHTA and CDR2 is FQGNSA. There are 13 residues in the CDR3. V was cut by 2 bases and J by 5 bases, with 9 bases left in between. The sample comprised PBMCs. This clonotype originated in a young woman in good health and CMV-seronegative. The chain couples TRBV7-2 to TRBJ2-5; a weak D match, TRBD2 (5 bases). Here the CDR3 reads CASSLSGRETQYF. In DNA form, the CDR3 reads TGTGCCAGCAGCTTAAGCGGACGGGAGACCCAGTACTTC.